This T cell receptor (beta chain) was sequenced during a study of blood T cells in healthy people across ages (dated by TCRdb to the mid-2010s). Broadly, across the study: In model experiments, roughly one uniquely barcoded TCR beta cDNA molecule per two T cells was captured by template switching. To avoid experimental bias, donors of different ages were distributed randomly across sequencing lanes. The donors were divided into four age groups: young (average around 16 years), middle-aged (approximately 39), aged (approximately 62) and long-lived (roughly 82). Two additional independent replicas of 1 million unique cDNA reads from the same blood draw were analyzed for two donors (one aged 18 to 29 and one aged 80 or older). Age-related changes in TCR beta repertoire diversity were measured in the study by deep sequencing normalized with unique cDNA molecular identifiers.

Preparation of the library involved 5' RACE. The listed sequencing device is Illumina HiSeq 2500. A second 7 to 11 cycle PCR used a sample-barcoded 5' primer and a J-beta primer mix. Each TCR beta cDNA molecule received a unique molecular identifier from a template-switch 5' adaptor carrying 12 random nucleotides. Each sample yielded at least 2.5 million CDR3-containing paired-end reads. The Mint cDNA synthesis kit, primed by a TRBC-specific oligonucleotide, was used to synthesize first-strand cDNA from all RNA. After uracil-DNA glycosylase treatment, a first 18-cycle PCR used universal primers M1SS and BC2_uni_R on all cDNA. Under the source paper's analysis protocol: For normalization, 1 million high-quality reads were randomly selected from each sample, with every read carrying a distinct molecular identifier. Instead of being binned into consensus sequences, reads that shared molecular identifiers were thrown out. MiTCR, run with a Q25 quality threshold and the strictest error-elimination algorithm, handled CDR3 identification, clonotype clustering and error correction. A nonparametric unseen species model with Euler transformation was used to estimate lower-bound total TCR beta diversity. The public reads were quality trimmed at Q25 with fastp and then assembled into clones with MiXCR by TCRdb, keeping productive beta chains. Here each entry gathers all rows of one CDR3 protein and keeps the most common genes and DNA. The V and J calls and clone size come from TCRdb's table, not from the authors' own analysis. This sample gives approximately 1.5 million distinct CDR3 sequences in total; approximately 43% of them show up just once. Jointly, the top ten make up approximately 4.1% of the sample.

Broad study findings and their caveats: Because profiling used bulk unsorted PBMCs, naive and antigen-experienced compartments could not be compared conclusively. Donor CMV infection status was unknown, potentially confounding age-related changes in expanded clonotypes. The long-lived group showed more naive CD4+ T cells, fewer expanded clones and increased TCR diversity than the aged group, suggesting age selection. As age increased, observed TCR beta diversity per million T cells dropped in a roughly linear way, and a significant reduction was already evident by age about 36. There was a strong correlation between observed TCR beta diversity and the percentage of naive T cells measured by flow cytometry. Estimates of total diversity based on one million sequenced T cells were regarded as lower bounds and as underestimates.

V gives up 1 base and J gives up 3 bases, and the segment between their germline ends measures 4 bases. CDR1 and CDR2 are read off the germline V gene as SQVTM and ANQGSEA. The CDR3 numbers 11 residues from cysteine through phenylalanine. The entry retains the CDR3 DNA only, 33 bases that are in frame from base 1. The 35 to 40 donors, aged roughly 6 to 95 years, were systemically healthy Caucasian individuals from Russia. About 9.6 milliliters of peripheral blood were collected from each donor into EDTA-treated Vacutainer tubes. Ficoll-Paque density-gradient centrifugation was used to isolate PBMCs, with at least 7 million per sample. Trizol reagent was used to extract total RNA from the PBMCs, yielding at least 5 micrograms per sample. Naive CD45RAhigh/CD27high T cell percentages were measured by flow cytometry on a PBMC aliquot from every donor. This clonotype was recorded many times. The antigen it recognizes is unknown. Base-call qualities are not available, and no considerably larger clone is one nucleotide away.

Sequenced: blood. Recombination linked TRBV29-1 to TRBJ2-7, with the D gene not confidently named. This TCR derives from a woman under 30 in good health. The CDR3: CSVEGDYEQYF. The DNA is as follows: TGCAGCGTTGAAGGGGACTACGAGCAGTACTTC.